Listed below are T cell receptor beta chains from one sample, sequenced in a study of T-cell reconstitution after alpha-beta-depleted transplantation in children. TCRdb reprocessed the PCR reads via MiXCR and lists one record per CDR3 protein. The table has fewer than 250,000 distinct CDR3 sequences, approximately 17% seen once. The sequenced sample was PBMCs, mostly from graft donor cells, obtained 360 days after TCRalphabeta/CD19-depleted stem cell transplant. Source of these receptors: a male patient aged 2-15 years who had a stem cell transplant for acute lymphoblastic leukemia, so the T cells may come from the graft donor. Each CDR3 is given with its conserved first and last residue.

CDR3 length	V gene	CDR3 protein
15	TRBV20-1	CSARGGSTRNTEAFF
14	TRBV20-1	CSASPVDSNYGYTF
14	TRBV12-3/TRBV12-4	CASSPWDTPYEQYF
13	TRBV10-2	CASRDRGQEKLFF
12	TRBV7-9	CASRSGYNEQFF
17	TRBV29-1	CSSVTSGYEGPYNEQFF
16	TRBV9	CASSKIAGGPLYEQYF
15	TRBV15	CATSRVGDTKNIQYF
16	TRBV28	CASSLWGQANTGELFF
13	TRBV7-2	CATLRSWGETQYF
16	TRBV7-2	CASSLLLGSSTDTQYF
15	TRBV5-1	CASSLGRGSYTEAFF
14	TRBV5-1	CASSLDPGSSRLFF
12	TRBV12-3/TRBV12-4	CASSGTWGEAFF
18	TRBV11-3	CASSLGLGPTFNRETQYF
15	TRBV6-1	CASSAVQGIGYEQYF
13	TRBV7-9	CASSYAANYGYTF
20	TRBV6-2/TRBV6-3	CASSYLRPGQSLRQTYEQYF
15	TRBV5-1	CASSFAGGGPETQYF
14	TRBV19	CASTIQGARGEQFF
18	TRBV9	CASSVAPDRGQENYGYTF
13	TRBV7-2	CASSLAQADTQYF
15	TRBV6-1	CASSTTDRPNTEAFF
14	TRBV5-1	CASSGKGISNEQFF
15	TRBV12-3/TRBV12-4	CASSMGSRLQETQYF
17	TRBV6-2/TRBV6-3	CASSFRRDRVSTDTQYF
14	TRBV12-3/TRBV12-4	CASSLRTVNEKLFF
14	TRBV20-1	CSAQGTSGSYEQYF
15	TRBV5-1	CASSMGLAGANEQFF
14	TRBV12-3/TRBV12-4	CASRRSGGPGELFF
14	TRBV7-8	CASSSRDAGYEQYF
16	TRBV27	CASSLVWGGGAYEQYF
16	TRBV7-9	CASSTPSSGLRETQYF